Shown below are 30 T cell receptor beta chains from a single sample sequenced in a study of blood T cell repertoires in COVID-19. Method: immunoSEQ multiplex PCR; TCRdb's copy keeps in-frame clones and lacks some. The sample holds roughly 250,000 clones, 82% seen once. The source material was peripheral blood. The receptor set was obtained from a woman of 80 years or more with active or convalescent COVID-19.

This clone has just one count. This sequence joins TRBV6-5 and TRBJ1-2, with 7 bases identical to TRBD1. This CDR3 comprises 14 residues. CDR1 and CDR2 from the germline V gene are MNHEY and SVGAGI. V shed 7 bases, J shed 4 bases, and the junction held 9 bases outside the gene matches. CDR3 sequence (DNA): TGTGCCAGCAACTCCGGGCAGGGGGGCTATGGCTACACCTTC. It yields the protein CASNSGQGGYGYTF.

J is TRBJ2-5 and V is TRBV6-6, with D perhaps matching TRBD2 (6 bases). The V and J ends lost 1 base and 5 bases respectively, with 11 bases between them. Per the germline V gene, CDR1 is MNHNY and CDR2 is SVGAGI (reference sequence). The CDR3 contains 14 residues. The CDR3 DNA reads TGTGCCAGCAGTTACTGGGGCGGGACTGAGACCCAGTACTTC. This codes for CASSYWGGTETQYF.

The chain joins TRBV5-5 to TRBJ1-5; the D gene is possibly TRBD1 (6 bases). The germline V gene has CDR1 SGHKS and CDR2 YYEKEE (reference sequence). The CDR3 is 14 amino acids. Between the trimmed V and J ends, which lost 2 bases and 5 bases, there was a span of 11 bases. The CDR3 sequence is CASSFRGQDQPQHF. For the CDR3, the DNA is TGTGCCAGCAGCTTCAGGGGTCAGGATCAGCCCCAGCATTTT.

V usage is TRBV5-1 and J usage is TRBJ2-1, with 14 nucleotides matching TRBD2. This CDR3 comprises 16 residues. The germline V gene has CDR1 SGHRS and CDR2 YFSETQ. V gave up 4 bases and J gave up 6 bases; unmatched junction bases: 6. The CDR3 DNA sequence: TGCGCCAGCAGCCCGGGACTAGCGGGAGCCTCCAATGAGCAGTTCTTC. Its protein product is CASSPGLAGASNEQFF. The full variable domain, its missing parts supplied by reference TRBV5-1 and TRBJ2-1, is KAGVTQTPRYLIKTRGQQVTLSCSPISGHRSVSWYQQTPGQGLQFLFEYFSETQRNKGNFPGRFSGRQFSNSRSEMNVSTLELGDSALYLCASSPGLAGASNEQFFGPGTRLTVL.

The genes are TRBV5-1 and TRBJ2-1, with TRBD1 as a possible D gene (5 bases). Germline V gene data show CDR1 as SGHRS and CDR2 as YFSETQ. V lost 0 bases and J lost 6, with 10 bases in between. The CDR3 contains 14 residues. The CDR3 protein is CASSLGGRANEQFF. As DNA, the CDR3 is TGCGCCAGCAGCTTGGGAGGCAGGGCCAATGAGCAGTTCTTC.

This clone came up a few times. This chain connects TRBV6-6 to TRBJ2-2; 7 positions match TRBD2. J gave up 4 bases and V 8 bases, and 10 bases lay outside the gene matches. Looked up from germline, CDR1 is MNHNY and CDR2 is SVGAGI (reference sequence). The CDR3 loop spans 15 amino acids. CDR3 protein: CASPREEVGTGELFF. The CDR3 bases are TGTGCCAGCCCTCGGGAGGAGGTTGGCACCGGGGAGCTGTTTTTT.

This clone was seen more than once but under ten times. This CDR3 is also generated by other DNA sequences in the sample. The genes are TRBV5-6 and TRBJ2-5; 7 bases are a match to TRBD1. The CDR3 totals 15 residues. Germline CDR1 reads SGHDT; CDR2 reads YYEEEE. J was trimmed by 5 bases and V by 0 bases; bases with no gene match: 7. CDR3 sequence reads: CASSLVAGGRETQYF. The DNA of the CDR3 is TGTGCCAGCAGCTTGGTGGCAGGGGGTAGGGAGACCCAGTACTTC.

This rearrangement joins TRBV30 to TRBJ1-1; maybe TRBD1 (5 bases). The V end was cut by 2 bases, the J end by 6 bases, with 19 bases between. The CDR3 is 15 residues long. Germline CDR1 and CDR2: GTSNPN and SVGIG (reference sequence). The CDR3 loop is CAWSMVPAGPSEAFF. The DNA for the CDR3 is TGTGCCTGGAGTATGGTCCCAGCAGGGCCTTCTGAAGCTTTCTTT.

This CDR3 is CASSLRLADYEQYF. The CDR3 coding sequence is TGCGCCAGCAGCTTGCGCCTAGCGGACTACGAGCAGTACTTC. The chain joins TRBV5-1 to TRBJ2-7, with 7 bases aligning to TRBD2. Germline CDR1 and CDR2: SGHRS and YFSETQ. The length of the CDR3 is 14 residues. Germline trimming cut 1 base from V and 3 bases from J; bases unmatched to any gene: 4.

The chain recombines TRBV19 with TRBJ2-7; 12 bases are a match to TRBD2. In germline, CDR1 is LNHDA, CDR2 SQIVND (reference sequence). This CDR3 spans 20 amino acids. With V trimmed by 2 bases and J by 0 bases, 14 bases remained unmatched. The CDR3 sequence: CASSIFGRQGTSGHSYEQYF. CDR3 sequence (DNA): TGTGCCAGTAGTATATTCGGAAGACAGGGGACTAGCGGGCACTCCTACGAGCAGTACTTC.

This chain links TRBV5-1 with TRBJ2-3, with 7 nucleotides matching TRBD2. The germline V gene has CDR1 SGHRS and CDR2 YFSETQ. V dropped 4 bases and J dropped 0; count of bases not matched to a gene: 11. The CDR3 loop spans 17 amino acids. CDR3 in amino acids: CASSRARLAGSTDTQYF. The CDR3 DNA reads TGCGCCAGCAGCCGAGCAAGACTAGCAGGAAGCACAGATACGCAGTATTTT. The entire variable domain, with the rest obtained from reference TRBV5-1 and TRBJ2-3, is as follows: KAGVTQTPRYLIKTRGQQVTLSCSPISGHRSVSWYQQTPGQGLQFLFEYFSETQRNKGNFPGRFSGRQFSNSRSEMNVSTLELGDSALYLCASSRARLAGSTDTQYFGPGTRLTVL.

This rearrangement joins TRBV5-1 to TRBJ2-5; D may be TRBD1 (6 bases). The CDR3 consists of 16 residues. V shed 5 bases and J shed 9 bases, with 26 bases lying between them. Germline CDR1 reads SGHRS; CDR2 reads YFSETQ. CDR3 loop: CASSWGRGTRSYAQYF. CDR3 in DNA: TGCGCCAGCAGTTGGGGGCGAGGTACGCGGTCATATGCCCAGTACTTC.

The chain couples TRBV7-9 to TRBJ2-7, with TRBD1 identical over 7 bases. Germline V lookup: CDR1 SEHNR, CDR2 FQNEAQ (reference sequence). CDR3 length: 14 amino acids. Germline trimming cut 5 bases from V and 1 base from J; bases unmatched to any gene: 5. The CDR3 protein is CASSPGQVSYEQYF. The CDR3 bases are TGTGCCAGCAGCCCCGGACAGGTTTCCTACGAGCAGTACTTC. The full variable domain, with the rest looked up from reference TRBV7-9 and TRBJ2-7, is DTGVSQNPRHKITKRGQNVTFRCDPISEHNRLYWYRQTLGQGPEFLTYFQNEAQLEKSRLLSDRFSAERPKGSFSTLEIQRTEQGDSAMYLCASSPGQVSYEQYFGPGTRLTVT.

The rearrangement uses TRBV10-1 and TRBJ1-6, with D possibly being TRBD1 (6 bases). Germline assignment: CDR1 WNHNN and CDR2 SYGVQD (reference sequence). The CDR3 is made up of 13 amino acids. Trimming pared 7 bases from V and 7 bases from J, leaving 11 bases between. CDR3 DNA: TGCGCCAGCACCCAAGACAGGAATTCACCCCTCCACTTT. As protein: CASTQDRNSPLHF.

The J gene is TRBJ2-7, the V gene TRBV5-1, with TRBD1 matching 8 bases. This CDR3 has 14 residues. The germline CDR1 and CDR2 sequences are SGHRS and YFSETQ. V was clipped by 4 bases and J by 8 bases; unmatched bases: 11. CDR3 nucleotide sequence: TGCGCCAGCAGCCTGGGGACAGGTCAAGGAAAGCAGTACTTC. Translated, it gives CASSLGTGQGKQYF.

This chain links TRBV29-1 with TRBJ1-4; 7 nucleotides line up with TRBD1. Per the germline V gene, CDR1 is SQVTM and CDR2 is ANQGSEA. This CDR3 spans 14 amino acids. V gave up 4 bases and J gave up 3 bases; unmatched junction bases: 5. CDR3 amino acids: CSVARGWPNEKLFF. The DNA for the CDR3 is TGCAGCGTTGCCAGGGGGTGGCCTAATGAAAAACTGTTTTTT.

The sample holds one count of this clone. CDR3 bases: TGTGCCAGCAGCCTCGGACACCGGTCTGACACAGATACGCAGTATTTT. It is translated as CASSLGHRSDTDTQYF. This chain joins TRBV5-6 and TRBJ2-3, with D tentatively TRBD1 (5 bases). The ends were cut back, 4 bases at V and 2 bases at J, with 17 bases in the middle. Germline values: CDR1 SGHDT, CDR2 YYEEEE. The CDR3 length is 16 residues.

The chain uses TRBV5-1 and TRBJ2-1, with 7 bases that match TRBD2. Germline V gene data show CDR1 as SGHRS and CDR2 as YFSETQ. The CDR3 has 15 amino acids. Trimming at V came to 1 base and at J to 1 base, leaving 2 bases not matched to a gene. Here the CDR3 reads CASSLFGGSYNEQFF. Written as DNA, the CDR3 is TGCGCCAGCAGCTTGTTCGGGGGGTCCTACAATGAGCAGTTCTTC.

This chain connects TRBV2 to TRBJ2-1; possibly TRBD2 for D (7 bases). Trimming took 1 base from V and 3 from J, leaving 13 bases between them. The V gene's germline CDR1 is SNHLY and CDR2 FYNNEI. This CDR3 has 16 amino acids. In nucleotides, the CDR3 is TGTGCCAGCAGTGAAGGACGGGGGGCGAACTACAATGAGCAGTTCTTC. Encoded protein: CASSEGRGANYNEQFF. The whole variable domain, remainder taken from reference TRBV2 and TRBJ2-1, is EPEVTQTPSHQVTQMGQEVILRCVPISNHLYFYWYRQILGQKVEFLVSFYNNEISEKSEIFDDQFSVERPDGSNFTLKIRSTKLEDSAMYFCASSEGRGANYNEQFFGPGTRLTVL.

The chain recombines TRBV4-1 with TRBJ1-2, with D possibly being TRBD1 (6 bases). V lost 4 bases, J lost 6 bases, and 15 bases lay in between. CDR1 and CDR2 (germline): MGHRA, YSYEKL. The length of the CDR3 is 14 residues. CDR3 residues: CASSRQQGSHGYTF. CDR3 coding DNA: TGCGCCAGCAGCCGCCAACAGGGATCCCATGGCTACACCTTC.

This clone showed up just a few times. The CDR3 loop is CASSYRGSGSVYNEQFF. The CDR3, as DNA: TGTGCCAGCAGTTACCGAGGTAGCGGGAGTGTTTACAATGAGCAGTTCTTC. The rearrangement links TRBV6-2 or TRBV6-3 to TRBJ2-1, with 9 bases matching TRBD2. The CDR3 runs to 17 residues. CDR1 and CDR2 (germline): MNHEY, SVGEGT. J was trimmed by 4 bases and V by 2 bases; bases with no gene match: 9.

The J gene is TRBJ2-1, the V gene TRBV6-5; D is perhaps TRBD1 (6 bases). The CDR3 spans 13 residues. Germline V gene sequence: CDR1 MNHEY, CDR2 SVGAGI. Between the trimmed V and J ends, which lost 4 bases and 3 bases, there was a span of 7 bases. The CDR3 loop reads CASSLGHYNEQFF. CDR3 in DNA: TGTGCCAGCAGTTTGGGACACTACAATGAGCAGTTCTTC.

This clone was detected only once. The V call is TRBV24-1, the J call TRBJ2-1; 13 bases line up with TRBD2. CDR1 KGHDR and CDR2 SFDVKD come from the germline V gene. The CDR3 is 16 amino acids. Trimming took 3 bases from V and 2 from J; bases not matched to a gene: 0. In DNA, the CDR3 is TGTGCCACCAGTGATACTAGCGGGGGGGCCTACAATGAGCAGTTCTTC. It is translated as CATSDTSGGAYNEQFF.

The V call is TRBV9, the J call TRBJ2-5; the match to TRBD1 covers 7 bases. The CDR3 has 16 amino acids. Germline V CDR1 and CDR2: SGDLS, YYNGEE. J gave up 0 bases and V 4 bases, and 9 bases lay outside the gene matches. The CDR3 nucleotides read TGTGCCAGCAGCCGGGGAGCAGGGGGAGACCAAGAGACCCAGTACTTC. Residues: CASSRGAGGDQETQYF.

The CDR3 loop reads CASSQDPPGQGGEQYF. CDR3 bases: TGTGCCAGCAGCCAAGATCCCCCGGGACAGGGCGGCGAGCAGTACTTC. The genes are TRBV3-1 (or the pseudogene TRBV3-2) and TRBJ2-7, with 9 bases identical to TRBD1. Per the germline V gene, CDR1 is LGHDT and CDR2 is YNNKEL (reference sequence). With V trimmed by 0 bases and J by 6 bases, 9 bases remained unmatched. The CDR3 has 16 residues.

The V and J genes are TRBV19 and TRBJ2-1; possible D gene TRBD2, 5 bases. Germline values: CDR1 LNHDA, CDR2 SQIVND (reference sequence). Deletions cut 10 bases from V and 3 bases from J, with 13 bases between. The CDR3 consists of 13 residues. This chain's CDR3 is CATRRADYNEQFF. CDR3 bases: TGTGCCACCAGGCGGGCGGACTACAATGAGCAGTTCTTC.

The count of this clone is one. The V gene is TRBV6-4, the J gene TRBJ1-5, with TRBD1 matching over 7 bases. Germline V gene lookup returns CDR1 MRHNA and CDR2 SNTAGT. This CDR3 region has 18 residues. With 2 bases clipped from V and 6 bases from J, the junction kept 16 bases outside the gene matches. The CDR3 DNA follows: TGTGCCAGCAGTGACCGACAGGGAATAGGAACGAGGCGTCAGCCCCAGCATTTT. Protein: CASSDRQGIGTRRQPQHF.

V is TRBV18 and J is TRBJ1-1; D is unclear. This CDR3 has 16 amino acids. Germline V gives CDR1 KGHSH, CDR2 LQKENI. The V gene lost 3 bases and the J gene lost 0 bases, with 14 bases spanning the gap. In DNA, the CDR3 is TGTGCCAGCTCACCCCGAGGCGACGTAATGAACACTGAAGCTTTCTTT. It is translated as CASSPRGDVMNTEAFF.

The chain links TRBV30 to TRBJ1-2; 7 bases line up with TRBD1. Germline V lookup: CDR1 GTSNPN, CDR2 SVGIG (reference sequence). The V segment lost 8 bases and the J segment 4 bases; nucleotides outside the gene matches: 13. This CDR3 contains 14 residues. The DNA of the CDR3 is TGTGCCCGAACCCGGACAGGCCATCTCTATGGCTACACCTTC. This sequence encodes CARTRTGHLYGYTF.

A remark on this clone: The sample contains more than one DNA sequence encoding this CDR3. This sequence joins TRBV9 and TRBJ2-7; TRBD1 agrees at 8 bases. The CDR3 spans 14 residues. Looked up from germline, CDR1 is SGDLS and CDR2 is YYNGEE. Trimming at V came to 0 bases and at J to 2 bases, leaving 1 base not matched to a gene. CDR3 region: CASSVGTGTYEQYF. The DNA of the CDR3 is TGTGCCAGCAGCGTAGGGACAGGGACCTACGAGCAGTACTTC.